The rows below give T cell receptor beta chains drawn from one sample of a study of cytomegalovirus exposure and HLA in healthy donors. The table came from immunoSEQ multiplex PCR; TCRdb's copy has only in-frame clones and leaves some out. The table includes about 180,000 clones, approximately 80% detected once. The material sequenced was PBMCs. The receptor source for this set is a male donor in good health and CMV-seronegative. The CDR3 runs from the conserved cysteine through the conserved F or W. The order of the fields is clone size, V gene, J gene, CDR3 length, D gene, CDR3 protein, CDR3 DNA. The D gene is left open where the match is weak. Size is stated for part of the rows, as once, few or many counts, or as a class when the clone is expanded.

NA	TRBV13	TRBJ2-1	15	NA	CASSFPPAGYNEQFF	TGTGCCAGCAGCTTCCCCCCGGCAGGCTACAATGAGCAGTTCTTC
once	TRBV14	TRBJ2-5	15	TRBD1	CASSRGNRGRETQYF	TGTGCCAGCAGCCGAGGAAACAGGGGGCGCGAGACCCAGTACTTC
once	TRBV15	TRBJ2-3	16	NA	CATSRGRTGIADTQYF	TGTGCCACCAGCAGAGGTAGAACAGGGATAGCAGATACGCAGTATTTT
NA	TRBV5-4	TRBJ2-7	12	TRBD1	CASSFLGTGNSF	TGTGCCAGCAGCTTCCTAGGGACAGGGAACAGCTTC
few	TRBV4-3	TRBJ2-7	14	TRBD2	CASSQGLVDYEQYF	TGCGCCAGCAGCCAGGGACTAGTGGACTACGAGCAGTACTTC
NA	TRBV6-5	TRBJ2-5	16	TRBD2	CASSYRGLAGEETQYF	TGTGCCAGCAGTTACAGGGGACTAGCGGGAGAAGAGACCCAGTACTTC
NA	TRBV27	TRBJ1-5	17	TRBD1	CASSSNTGTGFIQPQHF	TGTGCCAGCAGCTCCAATACCGGGACAGGTTTTATCCAGCCCCAGCATTTT
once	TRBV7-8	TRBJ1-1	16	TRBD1	CASRVIQGAMNTEAFF	TGTGCCAGCAGGGTTATACAGGGGGCCATGAACACTGAAGCTTTCTTT
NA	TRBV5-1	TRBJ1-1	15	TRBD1	CASSLGQGEGTEAFF	TGCGCCAGCAGCCTGGGACAGGGGGAAGGCACTGAAGCTTTCTTT
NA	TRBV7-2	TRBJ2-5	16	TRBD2	CASSSGLAGPQETQYF	TGTGCCAGCAGCTCGGGACTAGCGGGACCTCAAGAGACCCAGTACTTC
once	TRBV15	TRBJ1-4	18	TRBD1	CATSRSRMRDRGLEKLFF	TGTGCCACCAGCAGATCCAGGATGAGGGACAGGGGGCTCGAAAAACTGTTTTTT
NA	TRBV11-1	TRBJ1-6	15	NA	CASSPVRARGSPLHF	TGTGCCAGCAGCCCCGTCCGGGCCAGGGGCTCACCCCTCCACTTT
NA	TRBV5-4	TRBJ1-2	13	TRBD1	CASSPTGLYGYTF	TGTGCCAGCAGCCCGACAGGGTTGTATGGCTACACCTTC
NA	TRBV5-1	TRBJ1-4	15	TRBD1	CASMKSGQGGEKLFF	TGCGCCAGCATGAAGTCCGGACAGGGAGGCGAAAAACTGTTTTTT
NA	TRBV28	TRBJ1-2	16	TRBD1	CASSLGGGGGNYGYTF	TGTGCCAGCAGTTTGGGGGGTGGAGGGGGCAACTATGGCTACACCTTC
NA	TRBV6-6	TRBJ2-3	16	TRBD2	CASPPSGGAGADTQYF	TGTGCCAGCCCACCGAGCGGGGGGGCCGGGGCAGATACGCAGTATTTT
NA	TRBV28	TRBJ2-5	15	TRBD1	CASRTLGQGQETQYF	TGTGCCAGCAGAACCCTCGGACAGGGACAAGAGACCCAGTACTTC
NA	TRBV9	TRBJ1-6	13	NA	CASSARGNSPLHF	TGTGCCAGCAGCGCTAGGGGGAATTCACCCCTCCACTTT
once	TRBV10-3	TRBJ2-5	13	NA	CAISTTDQETQYF	TGTGCCATCAGTACGACAGACCAAGAGACCCAGTACTTC
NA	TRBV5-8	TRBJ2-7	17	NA	CASTHSFGTANSYEQYF	TGTGCCAGCACCCATTCCTTCGGTACAGCTAACTCCTACGAGCAGTACTTC
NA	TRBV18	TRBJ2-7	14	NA	CASSPISSSYEQYF	TGTGCCAGCTCACCGATATCCAGCTCCTACGAGCAGTACTTC
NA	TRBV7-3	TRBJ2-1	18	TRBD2	CASSLNPVGTSGYNEQFF	TGTGCCAGCAGCTTAAACCCCGTTGGGACTAGCGGTTACAATGAGCAGTTCTTC
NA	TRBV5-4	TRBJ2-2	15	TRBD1	CASRGGQGATGELFF	TGTGCCAGCAGGGGGGGACAGGGGGCCACCGGGGAGCTGTTTTTT
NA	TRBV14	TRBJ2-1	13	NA	CASSQDLGGEQFF	TGTGCCAGCAGCCAAGATTTAGGGGGTGAGCAGTTCTTC
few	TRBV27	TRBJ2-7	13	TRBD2	CASSSSAGTGQYF	TGTGCCAGCAGTTCCTCAGCGGGGACCGGGCAGTACTTC
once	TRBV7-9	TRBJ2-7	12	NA	CASSLTSSEQYF	TGTGCCAGCAGCCTAACTAGCTCCGAGCAGTACTTC
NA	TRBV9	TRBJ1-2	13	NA	CASSDPYQSGYTF	TGTGCCAGCAGCGACCCCTATCAAAGCGGCTACACCTTC
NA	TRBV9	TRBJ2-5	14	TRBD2	CASSVGGGPETQYF	TGTGCCAGCAGCGTGGGGGGAGGGCCAGAGACCCAGTACTTC
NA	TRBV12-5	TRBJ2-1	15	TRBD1	CASGSRGGPYNEQFF	TGTGCTAGTGGTTCCCGAGGGGGCCCATACAATGAGCAGTTCTTC
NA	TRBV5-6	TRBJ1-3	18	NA	CASSPLRYRDISGNTIYF	TGTGCCAGCAGCCCTCTTAGGTACCGGGATATCTCTGGAAACACCATATATTTT
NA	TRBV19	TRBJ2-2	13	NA	CASSYSSPGELFF	TGTGCCAGTAGTTATTCGTCCCCCGGGGAGCTGTTTTTT
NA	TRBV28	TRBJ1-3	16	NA	CASSLWGQFSGNTIYF	TGTGCCAGCAGTTTATGGGGGCAGTTCTCTGGAAACACCATATATTTT
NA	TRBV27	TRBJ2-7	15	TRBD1	CASSRTVGGHYEQYF	TGTGCCAGCAGCCGGACCGTAGGGGGCCACTACGAGCAGTACTTC
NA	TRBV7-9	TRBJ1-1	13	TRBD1	CASSSGGRTEAFF	TGTGCCAGCAGCTCAGGGGGCAGGACTGAAGCTTTCTTT
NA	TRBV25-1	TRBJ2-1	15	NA	CASSEPGSTYNEQFF	TGTGCCAGCAGTGAACCCGGGAGCACCTACAATGAGCAGTTCTTC